The rows below give T cell receptor beta chains drawn from one sample of a study of Ad26.COV2.S vaccination and SARS-CoV-2 variants. Sequenced by immunoSEQ multiplex PCR; TCRdb stores in-frame clones only, minus some. The repertoire has around 250,000 clones, 80% to 90% of them found once; the top ten carry about 3.1%. The specimen was peripheral blood, collected in a trial of Ad26.COV2.S vaccine versus placebo. The receptor set was obtained from a person aged 18-65 years who received the Ad26.COV2.S COVID-19 vaccine or a placebo. Both conserved end residues are part of each CDR3. The D gene is left open where the match is weak. A row's size may be missing; if present it is once, few, many or a size class.

DNA: TGTGCCAGCAGCCGGGGGGACACCATATATTTT; CDR3: CASSRGDTIYF; V: TRBV9; size: once; J: TRBJ1-3; D: NA
DNA: TGCGCCAGCAGCCCGGGCCCCGGAGGGGAGCAGTACTTC; CDR3: CASSPGPGGEQYF; V: TRBV5-1; size: NA; J: TRBJ2-7; D: NA
DNA: TGCGCCAGCAGCCCGTCGGCCAATGAGCAGTTCTTC; CDR3: CASSPSANEQFF; V: TRBV5-1; size: NA; J: TRBJ2-1; D: NA
DNA: TGTGCTAGTGGTTTGGGGACGGGTCCCGGATACACCTTC; CDR3: CASGLGTGPGYTF; V: TRBV12-5; size: NA; J: TRBJ1-2; D: NA
DNA: TGCAGTGGGGAGGGGGAAAACGAGCAGTACTTC; CDR3: CSGEGENEQYF; V: TRBV20-1; size: NA; J: TRBJ2-7; D: NA
DNA: TGCGCCAGCAGTCGATCCGGGACTGCCCCCAACGAGCAGTACTTC; CDR3: CASSRSGTAPNEQYF; V: TRBV10-1; size: NA; J: TRBJ2-7; D: NA
DNA: TGCGCCAGCAGCCCCGAAGAGTCGCCCAGGGAGACCCAGTACTTC; CDR3: CASSPEESPRETQYF; V: TRBV4-1; size: NA; J: TRBJ2-5; D: NA
DNA: TGTGCCAGCAGCGTAGCTGGGGAGGGTGGTAAGATTGAGCAGTTCTTC; CDR3: CASSVAGEGGKIEQFF; V: TRBV9; size: NA; J: TRBJ2-1; D: TRBD2
DNA: TGCGCCAGCACCGAGGACGGACTACTTAGCTATGGCTACACCTTC; CDR3: CASTEDGLLSYGYTF; V: TRBV5-1; size: NA; J: TRBJ1-2; D: NA
DNA: TGTGCCAGCTCACCTGGGACAGCAATTACCTACGAGCAGTACTTC; CDR3: CASSPGTAITYEQYF; V: TRBV18; size: NA; J: TRBJ2-7; D: TRBD1
DNA: TGTGCCAGCAGTTACGGGGGGGGCAACACCGGGGAGCTGTTTTTT; CDR3: CASSYGGGNTGELFF; V: TRBV6-5; size: NA; J: TRBJ2-2; D: NA
DNA: TGTGCCAGCAGCCGAGGACACCCGCCCAATAACTATGGCTACACCTTC; CDR3: CASSRGHPPNNYGYTF; V: TRBV5-5; size: few; J: TRBJ1-2; D: NA
DNA: TGTGCCAGCAGCCGGACTAGCGGGGACGGCGAGCAGTACTTC; CDR3: CASSRTSGDGEQYF; V: TRBV7-2; size: NA; J: TRBJ2-7; D: TRBD2
DNA: TGTGCCAGCTCACAAGCAAGGGGACCCAACTATGGCTACACCTTC; CDR3: CASSQARGPNYGYTF; V: TRBV18; size: few; J: TRBJ1-2; D: NA
DNA: TGTGCTAGCAGCTTAGAGGCCCACCCTAGCGGGAGAAACTCCTACGAGCAGTACTTC; CDR3: CASSLEAHPSGRNSYEQYF; V: TRBV7-7; size: NA; J: TRBJ2-7; D: TRBD2
DNA: TGTGCCAGCAACCTGGAGGTGCCAGGGAGTCCCCTCACCTTC; CDR3: CASNLEVPGSPLTF; V: TRBV9; size: NA; J: TRBJ1-2; D: NA
DNA: TGCAGCGTTGCCCCAGGGTTTTTGAACACTGAAGCTTTCTTT; CDR3: CSVAPGFLNTEAFF; V: TRBV29-1; size: NA; J: TRBJ1-1; D: NA
DNA: TGTGCCAGCAGCCAAGGGAGGTCTATCCGCAATCAGCCCCAGCATTTT; CDR3: CASSQGRSIRNQPQHF; V: TRBV3-1/TRBV3-2; size: NA; J: TRBJ1-5; D: NA
DNA: TGTGCCTGGAGTGTCCAGAACACCGGGGAGCTGTTTTTT; CDR3: CAWSVQNTGELFF; V: TRBV30; size: once; J: TRBJ2-2; D: NA
DNA: TGTGCCAGCAGCGGACAGGTCCCCGGTCAGAGACTGTTTTTT; CDR3: CASSGQVPGQRLFF; V: TRBV2; size: NA; J: TRBJ1-4; D: TRBD1
DNA: TGTGCCACCAGCAGATCGGGACAGCTCTATAATTCACCCCTCCACTTT; CDR3: CATSRSGQLYNSPLHF; V: TRBV15; size: NA; J: TRBJ1-6; D: TRBD1
DNA: TGTGCCATCCCAGGGAACACCGGGGAGCTGTTTTTT; CDR3: CAIPGNTGELFF; V: TRBV7-9; size: NA; J: TRBJ2-2; D: NA
DNA: TGTGCCAGCAGCCCATCTCCGGGGACCCAAGAGACCCAGTACTTC; CDR3: CASSPSPGTQETQYF; V: TRBV11-2; size: NA; J: TRBJ2-5; D: NA